Below, 6 T cell receptor beta chains from the same sample are listed, as sequenced in a study of shared clonotypes between healthy human individuals (dated by TCRdb to about 2020). The library was generated by the immunoSEQ multiplex PCR assay. Imported from immuneACCESS, the table was reduced by TCRdb to in-frame sequences with V and J called. These copies leave out some clones; in studies compared against another copy, an unresolved V gene accounts for under half, and the cause of the remainder is not known. The sample table lists 150,000 to 200,000 clones, 90% to 95% of them with a count of one. The leading ten clones occupy more than 0.06% of the sample. Sequences were obtained from naive CD4+ T cells sorted from blood. This sample's cell subset or site label indicates: CD45RA+ positively selected. These receptor sequences come from a woman in her twenties or thirties in good health.

CDR3 region: CASSLRTAYSYEQYF. The CDR3 DNA reads as TGTGCCAGCAGTTTGAGGACGGCCTACTCCTACGAGCAGTACTTC. V and J are TRBV27 and TRBJ2-7; D is unclear. V was cut by 3 bases and J by 0 bases, with 12 bases left in between. This CDR3 region has 15 residues. Per the germline V gene, CDR1 is MNHEY and CDR2 is SMNVEV (reference sequence).

The chain employs TRBV6-1 and TRBJ2-7; 10 bases agree with TRBD2. This CDR3 is 14 amino acids long. Germline V lookup: CDR1 MNHNS, CDR2 SASEGT. With V trimmed by 6 bases and J by 0 bases, 2 bases remained unmatched. In nucleotides, the CDR3 is TGTGCCAGCAGGGGACTAGCGCACTCCTACGAGCAGTACTTC. Residues: CASRGLAHSYEQYF.

The J gene is TRBJ2-2, the V gene TRBV19, with 10 bases that match TRBD1. Trimming at V came to 8 bases and at J to 3 bases, leaving 9 bases not matched to a gene. CDR1 LNHDA and CDR2 SQIVND come from the germline V gene (reference sequence). The CDR3 runs 16 residues. The CDR3 reads CASQSWTGGDTGELFF. CDR3 coding DNA: TGTGCCAGTCAATCTTGGACAGGGGGGGACACCGGGGAGCTGTTTTTT.

Notes on this clone: Other DNA sequences within the sample encode an identical CDR3. The chain couples TRBV6-1 to TRBJ2-7; D not certain. Germline V CDR1 and CDR2: MNHNS, SASEGT. Between the trimmed V and J ends, which lost 3 bases and 3 bases, there was a span of 6 bases. The CDR3 runs 12 residues. The CDR3 coding sequence is TGTGCCAGCAGTGAGAGTAGCTACGAGCAGTACTTC. As protein: CASSESSYEQYF.

This chain links TRBV5-1 with TRBJ2-2, with 9 bases that match TRBD2. The CDR3 runs 18 residues. Germline CDR1 is SGHRS and CDR2 is YFSETQ. J was trimmed by 4 bases and V by 1 base; bases with no gene match: 11. The CDR3 region is CASSLFTSGSLPTGELFF. CDR3 nucleotide sequence: TGCGCCAGCAGCTTGTTCACTAGCGGGTCATTACCCACCGGGGAGCTGTTTTTT. Full variable domain (missing parts from reference TRBV5-1 and TRBJ2-2): KAGVTQTPRYLIKTRGQQVTLSCSPISGHRSVSWYQQTPGQGLQFLFEYFSETQRNKGNFPGRFSGRQFSNSRSEMNVSTLELGDSALYLCASSLFTSGSLPTGELFFGEGSRLTVL.

CDR3 coding DNA: TGTGCCACCAGCAGAGCCCAGGCCACCGGGGAGCTGTTTTTT. It is translated as CATSRAQATGELFF. The chain has TRBV15 and TRBJ2-2; no definite D call. Trimming cost V 1 base and J 4 bases, with 7 bases left between them. The germline V gene encodes CDR1 LNHNV and CDR2 YYDKDF (reference sequence). This CDR3 region has 14 residues.